Below are 10 T cell receptor beta chains sequenced from a single sample in a study of OX40 agonist ivuxolimab in advanced cancers. Sequenced by immunoSEQ multiplex PCR; TCRdb stores in-frame clones only, minus some. The table records tens of thousands of clones, around 87% of them present only once. The sample in question was CD4+ or CD8+ T cells sorted from blood, obtained in a trial of the OX40 agonist ivuxolimab. These receptors were obtained from an adult with an advanced solid tumor such as melanoma, head and neck, liver or kidney cancer.

The genes are TRBV9 and TRBJ1-1, with D perhaps matching TRBD1 (6 bases). This CDR3 region has 15 residues. Germline-derived CDR1 and CDR2 are SGDLS and YYNGEE. The germline V and J ends were trimmed by 0 bases and 1 base, with 10 bases remaining between them. The CDR3: CASSVEVGANTEAFF. CDR3 nucleotide sequence: TGTGCCAGCAGCGTAGAAGTGGGGGCGAACACTGAAGCTTTCTTT.

This chain connects TRBV7-9 to TRBJ2-5; D may be TRBD1 (5 bases). The CDR3 has 14 residues. Trimming shortened V by 5 bases and J by 2 bases, and 12 bases separated the two germline ends. Germline V gene data show CDR1 as SEHNR and CDR2 as FQNEAQ (reference sequence). DNA for the CDR3: TGTGCCAGCAGCACCACAGGATCTCAAGAGACCCAGTACTTC. It yields the protein CASSTTGSQETQYF.

The chain joins TRBV11-2 to TRBJ2-1; TRBD2 agrees at 12 bases. The V segment lost 3 bases and the J segment 7 bases; nucleotides outside the gene matches: 1. This CDR3 has 14 amino acids. Germline lookup yields CDR1 SGHAT and CDR2 FQNNGV. The CDR3 loop reads CASSLGTSGNEQFF. In nucleotides, the CDR3 is TGTGCCAGCAGCTTGGGGACTAGCGGGAATGAGCAGTTCTTC.

The genes are TRBV10-3 and TRBJ1-4; maybe TRBD1 (6 bases). Looked up from germline, CDR1 is ENHRY and CDR2 is SYGVKD. Trimming removed 8 bases at V and 6 bases at J, with 13 bases between. This CDR3 is 13 amino acids long. The chain's CDR3 is CAISSGADEKLFF. CDR3 DNA: TGTGCCATCTCATCGGGGGCGGATGAAAAACTGTTTTTT.

This chain joins TRBV28 and TRBJ1-1, with 7 bases fitting TRBD1. V trimming: 6 bases; J trimming: 4 bases; junction bases outside the gene matches: 11. The CDR3 loop spans 15 amino acids. Germline V gives CDR1 MDHEN, CDR2 SYDVKM. CDR3 region: CASSLATGWFTEAFF. CDR3 bases: TGTGCCAGCAGCCTGGCGACAGGGTGGTTCACTGAAGCTTTCTTT.

This clone has just one count. J is TRBJ1-3 and V is TRBV9; tentative D call: TRBD1 (6 bases). CDR1 is SGDLS, CDR2 YYNGEE, per germline. This CDR3 is built from 16 residues. Deletions cut 0 bases from V and 2 bases from J, with 12 bases between. The CDR3 DNA follows: TGTGCCAGCAGCGTAGTAGGTACAGGGACTGGAAACACCATATATTTT. Protein: CASSVVGTGTGNTIYF.

The chain carries TRBV5-1 and TRBJ2-5; 9 nucleotides align to TRBD2. Trimming removed 0 bases from V and 5 bases from J; junction bases left unmatched: 5. Germline CDR1 is SGHRS and CDR2 is YFSETQ. CDR3 length: 15 amino acids. The CDR3 reads CASSLEGLAIETQYF. In nucleotides, the CDR3 is TGCGCCAGCAGCTTGGAAGGACTAGCGATTGAGACCCAGTACTTC.

The DNA for the CDR3 is TGTGCCAGCAGCCTCAGTAGCAATCAGCCCCAGCATTTT. Its protein is CASSLSSNQPQHF. The V call is TRBV2, the J call TRBJ1-5; D unclear. Trimming left V 6 bases short and J 0 bases short, with 6 bases between. There are 13 residues in the CDR3. From germline, CDR1 is SNHLY and CDR2 FYNNEI.

The rearrangement links TRBV9 to TRBJ2-1; 8 bases map to TRBD1. CDR3 size: 15 residues. The germline V gene has CDR1 SGDLS and CDR2 YYNGEE. V lost 5 bases, J lost 1 base, and 5 bases stayed unmatched. CDR3 bases: TGTGCCAGCAGTGCAGGGGGCAGTTCCTACAATGAGCAGTTCTTC. Residues: CASSAGGSSYNEQFF.

The gene calls are TRBV4-3 and TRBJ2-5; a possible D gene is TRBD2 (6 bases). CDR3 length: 17 amino acids. CDR1 is LGHNA, CDR2 YSLEER, per germline. V lost 0 bases and J 5 bases, leaving 19 bases between the germline ends. The CDR3 DNA is TGCGCCAGCAGCCAAGATTTAGGCAGAGCGGGTTGGGAGACCCAGTACTTC. This sequence encodes CASSQDLGRAGWETQYF.